This T cell receptor beta chain was captured by sequencing in a study of cytomegalovirus exposure and HLA in healthy donors. Study-wide background: The Caucasian-associated ancestry cluster contained 81% of the roughly 370 genotyped donors.

With 60 Vbeta and 13 Jbeta primers, the PCR was carried out. TCRdb's copy holds only in-frame clones and misses some; the assay was immunoSEQ multiplex PCR. The table includes 80,000 to 130,000 clones, around 76% detected once. V was shortened by 10 bases and J by 10 bases, with 14 bases between the two germline ends. The CDR3 covers 11 residues. Per the germline V gene, CDR1 is MNHEY and CDR2 is SMNVEV (reference sequence). General study results and limits: A list of 164 TCR beta chains associated with cytomegalovirus was given.

As to this clone: Its antigen is unknown.

The sequence derives from a woman aged 45 to 65 in good health and CMV-seropositive. The source material was PBMCs. This chain joins TRBV27 and TRBJ2-1; the D gene is possibly TRBD2 (5 bases). CDR3 region: CAISQGSEQFF. For the CDR3, the DNA is TGTGCCATATCCCAAGGGAGCGAGCAGTTCTTC.